This is a list of T cell receptor beta chains from one sample in a study of response to subunit inactivated influenza vaccine. One entry per CDR3 protein results from TCRdb running MiXCR on the RT-PCR reads. Of hundreds of thousands of distinct CDR3 sequences listed, 15% to 18% are singletons. The sample in question was PBMCs from blood, obtained approximately 13 days after vaccination. The receptor set was obtained from a middle-aged man who received an inactivated influenza vaccine. The CDR3 runs from the conserved cysteine through the conserved F or W. The order of the fields is CDR3 protein, CDR3 DNA, V gene, D gene, clone size, J gene. The D gene is left open where the match is weak. Clone size is stated in some rows and not others, as once, few, many or a class when expanded.

CASSSDGLRNSPLHF,TGTGCCAGCAGCTCAGACGGTTTGAGGAATTCACCCCTCCACTTT,TRBV7-9,NA,few,TRBJ1-6
CASSFPGFGNTIYF,TGTGCCAGCAGTTTTCCGGGGTTTGGAAACACCATATATTTT,TRBV12-3/TRBV12-4,NA,many,TRBJ1-3
CAISEQLAGGPDTQYF,TGTGCCATCAGTGAGCAACTAGCGGGGGGGCCAGATACGCAGTATTTT,TRBV10-3,TRBD2,NA,TRBJ2-3
CASSPVGTLKETQYF,TGCGCCAGCAGCCCCGTCGGGACGCTAAAAGAGACCCAGTACTTC,TRBV5-1,NA,NA,TRBJ2-5
CASSPGARDTGELFF,TGTGCCAGCAGCCCGGGGGCACGAGACACCGGGGAGCTGTTTTTT,TRBV14,NA,few,TRBJ2-2
CSAKLAGGRDTQYF,TGCAGTGCTAAGTTAGCGGGGGGCCGGGATACGCAGTATTTT,TRBV20-1,TRBD2,NA,TRBJ2-3
CASSLVTSGAHEQYF,TGTGCCAGCAGCTTAGTGACTAGCGGGGCTCACGAGCAGTACTTC,TRBV7-8,TRBD2,many,TRBJ2-7
CASSVTAMNTEAFF,TGCGCCAGCAGCGTGACAGCGATGAACACTGAAGCTTTCTTT,TRBV5-1,NA,few,TRBJ1-1
CASSYNFGDRLSGANVLTF,TGTGCCAGCAGTTACAACTTTGGGGACAGGTTATCTGGGGCCAACGTCCTGACTTTC,TRBV6-5,TRBD1,few,TRBJ2-6
CASSQTYLSNTGELFF,TGTGCCAGCAGTCAAACCTATTTGTCGAACACCGGGGAGCTGTTTTTT,TRBV3-1,NA,NA,TRBJ2-2
CASSENRGYEQYF,TGTGCCAGCAGTGAAAACAGGGGCTACGAGCAGTACTTC,TRBV6-1,TRBD1,few,TRBJ2-7
CASSAHRGRQFF,TGTGCCAGCAGCGCGCATCGAGGTAGGCAGTTCTTC,TRBV7-2,NA,NA,TRBJ2-1
CSVAREQTPYNEQFF,TGCAGCGTCGCCCGGGAACAAACCCCATACAATGAGCAGTTCTTC,TRBV29-1,NA,many,TRBJ2-1
CASRRDRPQETQYF,TGTGCCAGCAGGAGGGACAGGCCACAAGAGACCCAGTACTTC,TRBV2,TRBD1,few,TRBJ2-5
CSVEQWTGKGTQYF,TGCAGCGTGGAACAATGGACAGGGAAAGGGACCCAGTACTTC,TRBV29-1,TRBD1,NA,TRBJ2-5
CASSLPGTGFHTEAFF,TGTGCCAGCAGCCTTCCAGGCACAGGGTTTCACACTGAAGCTTTCTTT,TRBV11-2,NA,NA,TRBJ1-1
CASSSTAGGGNTGELFF,TGTGCCAGCAGCTCAACAGCGGGAGGGGGGAACACCGGGGAGCTGTTTTTT,TRBV7-2,TRBD2,few,TRBJ2-2
CASSGGGQLGANVLTF,TGTGCCAGCAGCGGCGGCGGACAATTGGGGGCCAACGTCCTGACTTTC,TRBV9,NA,few,TRBJ2-6
CASSKTVAGFYSDTQYF,TGTGCCAGTAGCAAGACCGTGGCAGGGTTTTATTCAGATACGCAGTATTTT,TRBV19,NA,few,TRBJ2-3
CASDRQGFPETQYF,TGCGCCAGCGACAGACAGGGATTCCCAGAGACCCAGTACTTC,TRBV5-1,TRBD1,few,TRBJ2-5
CAIRQGTSSYEQYF,TGTGCCATCAGGCAGGGGACGAGCTCCTACGAGCAGTACTTC,TRBV10-3,NA,few,TRBJ2-7
CAISETSGNYNEQFF,TGTGCCATCAGTGAGACTAGCGGGAACTACAATGAGCAGTTCTTC,TRBV10-3,TRBD2,NA,TRBJ2-1
CASSKDPDRPGDGYTF,TGCGCCAGCAGTAAAGACCCGGACAGGCCGGGGGATGGCTACACCTTC,TRBV5-1,TRBD1,NA,TRBJ1-2
CASGGRRDEQFF,TGTGCCAGCGGGGGTCGAAGGGATGAGCAGTTCTTC,TRBV7-9,NA,few,TRBJ2-1
CASSLRQVWNTGELFF,TGTGCCAGCAGCTTAAGGCAGGTCTGGAACACCGGGGAGCTGTTTTTT,TRBV11-2,NA,NA,TRBJ2-2
CASSIPGYNEQFF,TGTGCCAGCAGCATACCGGGCTACAATGAGCAGTTCTTC,TRBV14,NA,many,TRBJ2-1
CASSLLLAGPETQYF,TGTGCCAGCAGCTTATTACTAGCGGGACCAGAGACCCAGTACTTC,TRBV7-2,TRBD2,NA,TRBJ2-5
CASSSIRGTGINEQFF,TGCGCCAGCAGCTCCATACGAGGGACGGGGATAAATGAGCAGTTCTTC,TRBV5-1,NA,NA,TRBJ2-1
CASNLPRGQQNSGANVLTF,TGTGCCAGCAATCTCCCGAGGGGACAGCAGAACTCTGGGGCCAACGTCCTGACTTTC,TRBV6-2/TRBV6-3,TRBD1,NA,TRBJ2-6
CASSLLRVWEAVVGGELFF,TGTGCCAGCAGTTTATTAAGGGTATGGGAAGCGGTAGTAGGCGGGGAGCTGTTTTTT,TRBV12-3/TRBV12-4,NA,NA,TRBJ2-2
CASSSTGHGNTIYF,TGTGCCAGCAGCTCTACGGGACACGGAAACACCATATATTTT,TRBV11-3,NA,few,TRBJ1-3
CASSLVPGQRSNEQFF,TGTGCCAGCAGCTTAGTCCCAGGGCAACGGAGCAATGAGCAGTTCTTC,TRBV11-2,NA,NA,TRBJ2-1
CASSESYGQETQYF,TGTGCCAGCAGTGAATCATATGGGCAAGAGACCCAGTACTTC,TRBV2,NA,NA,TRBJ2-5
CSVEDPLAVPSTDTQYF,TGCAGCGTTGAAGATCCTCTAGCGGTCCCTAGCACAGATACGCAGTATTTT,TRBV29-1,TRBD2,NA,TRBJ2-3
CASRPGLAGGDEQFF,TGTGCCAGCAGACCGGGACTAGCGGGAGGGGATGAGCAGTTCTTC,TRBV6-1,TRBD2,NA,TRBJ2-1
CASPTQPYGYTF,TGTGCCAGCCCGACGCAGCCGTATGGCTACACCTTC,TRBV27,NA,few,TRBJ1-2
CASSLASQGGYEQFF,TGCGCCAGCAGCTTGGCCTCACAGGGAGGATATGAGCAGTTCTTC,TRBV5-1,NA,NA,TRBJ2-1
CASRLGTLGETQYF,TGTGCCAGCAGACTCGGGACCCTGGGAGAGACCCAGTACTTC,TRBV6-2/TRBV6-3,NA,few,TRBJ2-5
CASSPLNFPEQFF,TGTGCCAGCTCACCACTGAATTTTCCTGAGCAGTTCTTC,TRBV18,NA,NA,TRBJ2-1
CASSAGTSIEQFF,TGTGCCAGCAGTGCCGGGACTTCCATTGAGCAGTTCTTC,TRBV12-3/TRBV12-4,NA,few,TRBJ2-1
CASSSLTGGSYEQYF,TGTGCCAGCAGTTCACTAACAGGGGGCAGCTACGAGCAGTACTTC,TRBV28,TRBD1,NA,TRBJ2-7
CASSLGRTSGSTGELFF,TGTGCCAGCAGCTTAGGCCGGACTAGCGGGTCCACCGGGGAGCTGTTTTTT,TRBV7-2,TRBD2,NA,TRBJ2-2
CASSESATDRIESKTQYF,TGCGCCAGCAGTGAGTCGGCCACAGACAGGATTGAATCCAAGACCCAGTACTTC,TRBV10-1,NA,few,TRBJ2-5
CASNLRSAGLNNEQFF,TGTGCCAGCAACTTAAGGTCGGCGGGACTAAACAATGAGCAGTTCTTC,TRBV11-2,TRBD2,NA,TRBJ2-1
CSARGEGLTNSPLHF,TGCAGTGCTAGAGGGGAGGGCCTTACAAATTCACCCCTCCACTTT,TRBV20-1,NA,few,TRBJ1-6
CASRWDNQPQHF,TGTGCCAGCAGATGGGACAATCAGCCCCAGCATTTT,TRBV28,NA,NA,TRBJ1-5
CASSLQGTGTHYEQYF,TGTGCCAGCAGCTTACAGGGGACAGGTACACACTACGAGCAGTACTTC,TRBV11-2,TRBD1,NA,TRBJ2-7
CSAPTHPSYEQYF,TGCAGTGCTCCCACCCATCCCTCCTACGAGCAGTACTTC,TRBV20-1,NA,NA,TRBJ2-7
CASRLGTTPTEQYF,TGCGCCAGCAGATTGGGGACGACTCCTACCGAGCAGTACTTC,TRBV5-1,NA,few,TRBJ2-7
CASSLSGNLFHGYTF,TGTGCCAGCAGTTTATCAGGGAACCTATTTCATGGCTACACCTTC,TRBV27,NA,NA,TRBJ1-2
CASSFGTGGNSNEQFF,TGTGCCAGCAGCTTTGGGACAGGGGGCAATTCGAATGAGCAGTTCTTC,TRBV7-2,TRBD1,NA,TRBJ2-1